This paragraph reports one TCR beta chain. Its target is not known. Germline V CDR1 and CDR2: SGHDT, YYEEEE. The CDR3 length is 13 residues. V shed 5 bases and J 6 bases; nucleotides not matched to a gene: 5. The sample comes from a study of graft-versus-host responses after intestinal transplantation. In the study overall: Each recipient received a multivisceral, liver-intestinal, or isolated intestinal graft.

Whole-study results and caveats: Association was observed between peak circulating GvH clone levels and early post-transplant HvG declines. GvH clonotypes were identified within recipient marrow, with a subset emerging first in ileum or blood. Graft-donor T cell macrochimerism in patients accompanied high graft-versus-host to host-versus-graft clonal ratios in allografts.

Clones were sequenced by immunoSEQ multiplex PCR, and TCRdb holds only the in-frame ones, with some missing. This table has about 57,000 clones, around 90% appearing once. Sequencing used PBMCs, obtained 26 days after transplant. The chain links TRBV5-6 to TRBJ2-7; 10 bases align to TRBD2. The sequence was collected from a human patient who received an intestinal transplant, so some T cells may come from the graft donor. For the CDR3, the DNA is TGTGCCAGCAGACTGAGACTAGCGGGCGAGCAGTACTTC. Its protein is CASRLRLAGEQYF.